This entry lists 2 T cell receptor beta chains sequenced from one sample in a study of blood T cell repertoires in COVID-19. Assay: immunoSEQ multiplex PCR; the TCRdb copy retains only in-frame clones and omits some. The table lists nearly 350,000 clones, about nine tenths of them singletons, with around 6.6% in the top ten. Specimen: peripheral blood. The receptors here all came from a woman in her 70s with COVID-19, enrolled during active disease.

The V and J genes are TRBV11-2 and TRBJ2-7; TRBD1 matches 8 bases. The CDR3 runs 15 residues. Germline V gene lookup returns CDR1 SGHAT and CDR2 FQNNGV. The V gene end was trimmed by 5 bases and the J gene end by 4 bases; junction bases not matched to a gene: 10. The CDR3 loop is CASSQSTGGNYEQYF. The CDR3 coding sequence is TGTGCCAGCAGCCAAAGTACAGGGGGAAATTACGAGCAGTACTTC.

This chain uses TRBV6-1 with TRBJ1-1; 7 bases match TRBD1. Trimming cost V 3 bases and J 2 bases; bases outside gene matches: 9. Per germline, CDR1 MNHNS and CDR2 SASEGT. The CDR3 runs to 16 residues. The CDR3 is CASSELPGQRNTEAFF. The CDR3 DNA sequence: TGTGCCAGCAGTGAGCTACCGGGACAGCGTAACACTGAAGCTTTCTTT.